The clone carrying this T cell receptor beta chain was seen once. Its specificity is not known. The CDR3 sequence is 12 residues long. The V gene lost 4 bases and the J gene lost 4 bases, with 9 bases spanning the gap. CDR1 and CDR2 (germline): SGHNT, YYREEE (reference sequence). These data belong to a study of CD8+ T cells in alopecia areata. About the study: The drug, oral tofacitinib, was given to treated patients at 5 to 10 mg twice daily.

Broader study findings: The link between baseline CD8+ expansion and response remains uncertain with one nonresponder.

Noted treatment: oral pan-JAK inhibitor, 5-10 mg twice daily. Investigators isolated RNA and reverse transcribed it into cDNA to act as the sequencing template. Measured with immunoSEQ multiplex PCR; TCRdb has only the in-frame clones, and not every one. This repertoire shows over 95,000 clones, 50% to 75% found once; its top ten account for 15%. The TCR sequence derives from a human donor with alopecia areata. The J gene is TRBJ2-7, the V gene TRBV5-4; the D gene could be TRBD1 or TRBD2 (5 bases each). The material sequenced was CD8+ T cells sorted from blood, taken at week 4, from a patient treated with tofacitinib. CDR3: CASSPEGYEQYF. In DNA form, the CDR3 reads TGTGCCAGCAGCCCTGAGGGGTACGAGCAGTACTTC. Full variable domain (remainder filled in from reference TRBV5-4 and TRBJ2-7): ETGVTQSPTHLIKTRGQQVTLRCSSQSGHNTVSWYQQALGQGPQFIFQYYREEENGRGNFPPRFSGLQFPNYSSELNVNALELDDSALYLCASSPEGYEQYFGPGTRLTVT.